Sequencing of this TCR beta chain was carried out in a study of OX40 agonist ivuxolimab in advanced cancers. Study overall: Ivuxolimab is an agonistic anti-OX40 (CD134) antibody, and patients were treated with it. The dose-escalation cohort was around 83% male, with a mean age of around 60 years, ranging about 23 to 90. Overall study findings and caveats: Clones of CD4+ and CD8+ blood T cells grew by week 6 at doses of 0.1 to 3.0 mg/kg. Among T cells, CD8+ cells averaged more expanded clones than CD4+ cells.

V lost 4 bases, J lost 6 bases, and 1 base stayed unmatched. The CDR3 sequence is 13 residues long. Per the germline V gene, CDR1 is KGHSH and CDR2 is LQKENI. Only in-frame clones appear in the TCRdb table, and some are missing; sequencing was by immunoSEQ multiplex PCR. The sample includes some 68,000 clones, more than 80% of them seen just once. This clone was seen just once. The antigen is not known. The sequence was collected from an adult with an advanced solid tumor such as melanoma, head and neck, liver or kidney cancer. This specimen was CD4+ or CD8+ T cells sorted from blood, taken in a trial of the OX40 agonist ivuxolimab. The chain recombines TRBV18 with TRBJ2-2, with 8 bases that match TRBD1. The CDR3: CASSRQGSGELFF. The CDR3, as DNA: TGTGCCAGCTCACGACAGGGGTCCGGGGAGCTGTTTTTT.